Shown below are 25 T cell receptor beta chains from a single sample sequenced in a study of T cell responses to AZD1222 COVID-19 vaccine. Assay used: immunoSEQ multiplex PCR; TCRdb lists only in-frame clones, some missing. The sample records more than 140,000 clones, approximately 88% being singletons. The sequencing here drew on peripheral blood, taken on day 0 of AZD1222 vaccination. The receptors stem from an adult in good health.

The V and J genes are TRBV7-2 and TRBJ2-7, with D hard to call. The V gene's germline CDR1 is SGHTA and CDR2 FQGNSA. The V and J ends lost 2 bases and 3 bases respectively, with 14 bases between them. The length of the CDR3 is 15 residues. The CDR3 is CASSLFVANSYEQYF. As DNA, the CDR3 is TGTGCCAGCAGCTTATTCGTGGCAAACAGCTACGAGCAGTACTTC.

The CDR3 is CASSYSATLTYEQYF. The CDR3 region has the DNA TGTGCCAGCAGTTACTCGGCCACGCTCACCTACGAGCAGTACTTC. This chain joins TRBV6-5 and TRBJ2-7; D is uncertain. V gave up 0 bases and J gave up 2 bases, with 11 bases separating them. Looked up from germline, CDR1 is MNHEY and CDR2 is SVGAGI. This CDR3 contains 15 residues.

This chain connects TRBV7-8 to TRBJ2-7, with 8 nucleotides matching TRBD2. The CDR3 has 14 amino acids. CDR1 and CDR2 (germline): SGHVS, FQNEAQ. V lost 2 bases and J lost 4; bases outside the gene matches: 4. The CDR3 DNA follows: TGTGCCAGCAGCTTAAATCCTAGCGGGTACGAGCAGTACTTC. Amino acid sequence: CASSLNPSGYEQYF.

In DNA form, the CDR3 reads TGTGCCAGCAGCCCGGGACTAGCGAGCACCGGGGAGCTGTTTTTT. Translated, it gives CASSPGLASTGELFF. V is TRBV3-1 (or the pseudogene TRBV3-2) and J is TRBJ2-2, with 10 bases lining up with TRBD2. This CDR3 is built from 15 residues. Trimming cost V 4 bases and J 4 bases; bases outside gene matches: 3. Germline CDR1 reads LGHDT; CDR2 reads YNNKEL (reference sequence).

This chain links TRBV19 with TRBJ1-4, with a tentative D call TRBD1 (5 bases). The V end was cut by 4 bases, the J end by 3 bases, with 9 bases between. Germline V gene data show CDR1 as LNHDA and CDR2 as SQIVND (reference sequence). CDR3 size: 14 residues. The CDR3: CASSNRGSNEKLFF. The CDR3 DNA reads TGTGCCAGTAGTAATCGGGGCTCTAATGAAAAACTGTTTTTT.

This chain connects TRBV5-4 to TRBJ1-2, with a tentative D call TRBD1 (5 bases). This CDR3 region has 14 residues. The germline CDR1 and CDR2 sequences are SGHNT and YYREEE (reference sequence). V shed 0 bases and J shed 4 bases, with 10 bases lying between them. CDR3 residues: CASSLAGKAYGYTF. CDR3 bases: TGTGCCAGCAGCTTGGCAGGGAAGGCCTATGGCTACACCTTC. Combining the CDR3 with reference TRBV5-4 and TRBJ1-2 gives the whole variable domain ETGVTQSPTHLIKTRGQQVTLRCSSQSGHNTVSWYQQALGQGPQFIFQYYREEENGRGNFPPRFSGLQFPNYSSELNVNALELDDSALYLCASSLAGKAYGYTFGSGTRLTVV.

The gene calls are TRBV29-1 and TRBJ1-1, with 7 positions matching TRBD1. The CDR3 covers 12 residues. V gave up 5 bases and J gave up 4 bases; unmatched junction bases: 4. The germline V gene encodes CDR1 SQVTM and CDR2 ANQGSEA. CDR3 loop: CSVPGGFTEAFF. In nucleotides, the CDR3 is TGCAGCGTTCCAGGGGGTTTCACTGAAGCTTTCTTT.

The chain carries TRBV30 and TRBJ1-5; D is uncertain. V was clipped by 1 base and J by 7 bases, with 17 bases between them. CDR1 is GTSNPN and CDR2 is SVGIG in the germline V gene (reference sequence). The CDR3 length is 15 residues. As DNA, the CDR3 is TGTGCCTGGAGTGCCAAAGGCCAGTATCCCCAGCCCCAGCATTTT. Residues: CAWSAKGQYPQPQHF.

This chain uses TRBV28 with TRBJ2-4; TRBD2 might be the D (6 bases). With 4 bases removed from V and 8 bases from J, the gap between germline ends came to 15 bases. The germline V gene encodes CDR1 MDHEN and CDR2 SYDVKM. The CDR3 totals 14 residues. Written as DNA, the CDR3 is TGTGCCAGCAGTTCCCCACGGAGGGGCGACATTCAGTACTTC. Protein product: CASSSPRRGDIQYF. Using reference TRBV28 and TRBJ2-4 for the parts outside the CDR3, the full variable domain is DVKVTQSSRYLVKRTGEKVFLECVQDMDHENMFWYRQDPGLGLRLIYFSYDVKMKEKGDIPEGYSVSREKKERFSLILESASTNQTSMYLCASSSPRRGDIQYFGAGTRLSVL.

This sequence joins TRBV5-1 and TRBJ2-1, with D perhaps matching TRBD2 (6 bases). The CDR3 contains 16 residues. The germline gives CDR1 SGHRS, CDR2 YFSETQ. Trimming pared 4 bases from V and 9 bases from J, leaving 23 bases between. The CDR3 bases are TGCGCCAGCAGCCTTGCCGCGAGGTCGGGGAGGAGTGAGCAGTTCTTC. Translating gives CASSLAARSGRSEQFF.

The chain uses TRBV4-2 and TRBJ2-7, with D tentatively TRBD1 or TRBD2 (6 bases each). Per germline, CDR1 LGHNA and CDR2 YNFKEQ. V was shortened by 0 bases and J by 5 bases, with 20 bases between the two germline ends. The CDR3 is 17 residues long. The CDR3 reads CASSQEPPGAPLDEQYF. Here the CDR3 DNA reads TGTGCCAGCAGCCAAGAACCGCCGGGGGCCCCCCTAGACGAGCAGTACTTC.

The chain joins TRBV5-1 to TRBJ2-1; D assignment may be TRBD1 or TRBD2 (5 bases each). Germline values: CDR1 SGHRS, CDR2 YFSETQ. V lost 4 bases and J 9 bases, leaving 20 bases between the germline ends. This CDR3 spans 15 amino acids. The CDR3 DNA reads as TGCGCCAGCAGCCTGCCCACCCAGGGAGCCATTGAGCAGTTCTTC. Translating it yields CASSLPTQGAIEQFF.

This chain links TRBV6-5 with TRBJ2-7, with TRBD2 as a possible D gene (6 bases). The CDR3 has 13 amino acids. V gave up 3 bases and J gave up 6 bases, with 12 bases separating them. Germline CDR1 MNHEY, CDR2 SVGAGI. CDR3 protein: CASSYGLGGEQYF. The CDR3 DNA reads TGTGCCAGCAGTTATGGGTTGGGGGGCGAGCAGTACTTC.

This chain links TRBV11-3 with TRBJ1-2; no firm D call. Trimming shortened V by 3 bases and J by 6 bases, and 8 bases separated the two germline ends. The CDR3 runs 12 residues. From germline, CDR1 is SGHNT and CDR2 YENEEA. The CDR3 loop is CASSLGGHGYTF. The CDR3 nucleotides read TGTGCCAGCAGCTTGGGTGGACATGGCTACACCTTC.

The chain employs TRBV4-3 and TRBJ2-3, with 7 positions matching TRBD2. V lost 5 bases, J lost 0 bases, and 11 bases stayed unmatched. The CDR3 is 17 amino acids. Germline CDR1 is LGHNA and CDR2 is YSLEER. The CDR3 DNA reads TGCGCCAGCAGCTCTCACAGGCAAGCGGGAAGCACAGATACGCAGTATTTT. Encoded protein: CASSSHRQAGSTDTQYF.

J is TRBJ2-1 and V is TRBV5-1, with D uncertain. The germline V gene encodes CDR1 SGHRS and CDR2 YFSETQ. This CDR3 comprises 14 residues. Deletions cut 0 bases from V and 8 bases from J, with 12 bases between. CDR3 residues: CASSLAPRLYEQFF. The CDR3, as DNA: TGCGCCAGCAGCTTGGCCCCTAGATTATATGAGCAGTTCTTC.

V is TRBV27 and J is TRBJ1-6; 10 bases fit TRBD1. The J segment lost 10 bases and the V segment lost 5 bases, leaving 8 bases of the junction unmatched. Germline assignment: CDR1 MNHEY and CDR2 SMNVEV (reference sequence). The CDR3 has 15 residues. The CDR3 protein is CASSSPGTGESPLHF. CDR3 in DNA: TGTGCCAGCAGTAGCCCCGGGACAGGGGAGTCACCCCTCCACTTT.

The CDR3 is CASSVAQGGRGTGELFF. For the CDR3, the DNA is TGTGCCAGCAGCGTAGCCCAGGGAGGACGGGGCACCGGGGAGCTGTTTTTT. The rearrangement joins TRBV9 to TRBJ2-2, with TRBD2 as a possible D gene (6 bases). V was shortened by 0 bases and J by 4 bases, with 16 bases between the two germline ends. The CDR3 length is 17 residues. Germline assignment: CDR1 SGDLS and CDR2 YYNGEE.

To note about this clone: In the same sample, other DNA sequences code for this CDR3. This chain joins TRBV4-3 and TRBJ2-3; 9 bases align to TRBD2. Germline CDR1 reads LGHNA; CDR2 reads YSLEER. This CDR3 spans 16 amino acids. V lost 0 bases to trimming and J lost 4 bases; unmatched junction nucleotides: 5. The CDR3, as DNA: TGCGCCAGCAGCCAAGAAAGGGCGGGAGGGGCAGATACGCAGTATTTT. It specifies CASSQERAGGADTQYF.

The V and J genes are TRBV6-2 or TRBV6-3 and TRBJ2-1; D gene uncertain. V dropped 4 bases and J dropped 4 bases, with 14 bases sitting between them. Germline V lookup: CDR1 MNHEY, CDR2 SVGEGT. The CDR3 has 15 residues. For the CDR3, the DNA is TGTGCCAGCAGTTCAAGTTCCCTGGGATACAATGAGCAGTTCTTC. Protein sequence: CASSSSSLGYNEQFF.

V and J are TRBV5-1 and TRBJ2-7, with unresolved D. Deletions cut 5 bases from V and 3 bases from J, with 9 bases between. Germline V lookup: CDR1 SGHRS, CDR2 YFSETQ. The CDR3 has 12 residues. For the CDR3, the DNA is TGCGCCAGCAGGGACGCTAACTACGAGCAGTACTTC. Translating gives CASRDANYEQYF.

In this sample, this clone turned up a few times. V gene TRBV9 combines with J gene TRBJ2-3, with D possibly being TRBD2 (5 bases). CDR1 is SGDLS and CDR2 is YYNGEE in the germline V gene. This CDR3 region has 15 residues. V was pared by 0 bases and J by 4 bases, with 12 bases between. CDR3 DNA sequence: TGTGCCAGCAGCGTAGTTGGAGGCGGGCCAGATACGCAGTATTTT. It yields the protein CASSVVGGGPDTQYF. The entire variable domain, with the rest obtained from reference TRBV9 and TRBJ2-3, is as follows: DSGVTQTPKHLITATGQRVTLRCSPRSGDLSVYWYQQSLDQGLQFLIQYYNGEERAKGNILERFSAQQFPDLHSELNLSSLELGDSALYFCASSVVGGGPDTQYFGPGTRLTVL.

The chain combines TRBV6-1 with TRBJ2-7, with 10 bases matching TRBD1. Germline values: CDR1 MNHNS, CDR2 SASEGT. The CDR3 is 15 amino acids. V was clipped by 1 base and J by 4 bases; unmatched bases: 4. The CDR3 protein is CASSEGWTGGYEQYF. The CDR3 coding sequence is TGTGCCAGCAGTGAAGGGTGGACAGGGGGGTACGAGCAGTACTTC.

CDR3 amino acids: CSGGVYEQYF. The CDR3 bases are TGCAGCGGTGGTGTGTACGAGCAGTACTTC. The J gene is TRBJ2-7, the V gene TRBV20-1, with no clear D. Germline V lookup: CDR1 DFQATT, CDR2 SNEGSKA (reference sequence). There are 10 residues in the CDR3.

Details on this clone: Other nucleotide sequences in the sample specify the same CDR3. This CDR3 reads CASSIDNTPNTEAFF. The CDR3 DNA is TGTGCCAGTAGTATAGATAACACCCCGAACACTGAAGCTTTCTTT. This chain joins TRBV19 and TRBJ1-1, with D unclear. The CDR3 extends over 15 amino acids. Germline CDR1 and CDR2: LNHDA and SQIVND (reference sequence). V was trimmed by 0 bases and J by 1 base, leaving 9 bases between them.